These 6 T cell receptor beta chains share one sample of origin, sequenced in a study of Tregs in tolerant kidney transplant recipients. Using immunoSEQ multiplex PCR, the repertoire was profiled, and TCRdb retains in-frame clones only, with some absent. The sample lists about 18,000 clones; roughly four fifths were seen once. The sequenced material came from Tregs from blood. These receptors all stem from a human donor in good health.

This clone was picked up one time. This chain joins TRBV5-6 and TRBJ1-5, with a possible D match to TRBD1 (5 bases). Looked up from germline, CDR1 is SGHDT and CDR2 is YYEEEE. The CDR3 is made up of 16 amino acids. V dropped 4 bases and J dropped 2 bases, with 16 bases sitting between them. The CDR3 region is CASSLRVGGGNQPQHF. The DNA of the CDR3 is TGTGCCAGCAGCCTAAGGGTAGGAGGGGGCAATCAGCCCCAGCATTTT.

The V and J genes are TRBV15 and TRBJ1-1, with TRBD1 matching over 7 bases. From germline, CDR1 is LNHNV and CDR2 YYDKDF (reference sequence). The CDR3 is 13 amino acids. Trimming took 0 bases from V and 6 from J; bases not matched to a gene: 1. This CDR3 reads CATSRDQGAEAFF. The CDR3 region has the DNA TGTGCCACCAGCAGAGATCAGGGGGCTGAAGCTTTCTTT.

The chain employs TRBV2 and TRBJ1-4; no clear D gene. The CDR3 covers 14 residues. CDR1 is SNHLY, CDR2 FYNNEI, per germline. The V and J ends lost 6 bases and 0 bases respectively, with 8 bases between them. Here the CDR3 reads CASREFATNEKLFF. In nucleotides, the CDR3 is TGTGCCAGCAGGGAATTTGCAACTAATGAAAAACTGTTTTTT.

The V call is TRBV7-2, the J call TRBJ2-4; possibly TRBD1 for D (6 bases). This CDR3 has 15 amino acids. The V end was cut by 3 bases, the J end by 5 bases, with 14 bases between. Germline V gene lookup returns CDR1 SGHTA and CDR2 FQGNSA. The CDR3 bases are TGTGCCAGCAGCTTTAAATGGACAGTGGAAAACATTCAGTACTTC. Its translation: CASSFKWTVENIQYF.

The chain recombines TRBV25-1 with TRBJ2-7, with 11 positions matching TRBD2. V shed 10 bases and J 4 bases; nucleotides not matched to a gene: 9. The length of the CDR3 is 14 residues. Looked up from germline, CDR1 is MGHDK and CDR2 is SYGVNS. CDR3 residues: CATPLLAGGYEQYF. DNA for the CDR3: TGTGCCACCCCTCTCCTAGCGGGGGGTTACGAGCAGTACTTC.

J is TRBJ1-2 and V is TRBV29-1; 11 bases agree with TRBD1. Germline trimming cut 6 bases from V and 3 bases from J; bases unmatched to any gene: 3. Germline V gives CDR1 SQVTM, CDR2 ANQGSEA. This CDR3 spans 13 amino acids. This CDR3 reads CSVRDRGDYGYTF. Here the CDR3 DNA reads TGCAGCGTCCGGGACAGGGGGGACTATGGCTACACCTTC.